Listed below are T cell receptor beta chains from one sample, sequenced in a study of neurological immune-mediated disorders. MiXCR, run by TCRdb on the 5' RACE reads, gives a single entry per CDR3 protein. The repertoire holds approximately 30,000 distinct CDR3 sequences, with 5% to 7.5% as singletons. Sequencing was carried out using PBMCs. The receptor set was obtained from a woman aged 45-59 years in good health. CDR3s include the opening cysteine and the closing phenylalanine or tryptophan. Each record gives: V gene, J gene, clone size, D gene, CDR3 DNA, CDR3 protein. A D gene is named only where the DNA matches it firmly. Clone size is given as how often the clone was seen (once, few, many) or a class if it is expanded.

V gene: TRBV25-1
J gene: TRBJ2-2
clone size: many
D gene: -
CDR3 DNA: TGTGCCAGCACTGGAACAGGGCGTGGGGAGCTGTTTTTT
CDR3 protein: CASTGTGRGELFF

V gene: TRBV20-1
J gene: TRBJ2-1
clone size: many
D gene: TRBD2
CDR3 DNA: TGCAGTGCTAGAGAGCCCACTAGGGCGGGAGGGGAAAAGTTCTTC
CDR3 protein: CSAREPTRAGGEKFF

V gene: TRBV5-1
J gene: TRBJ2-1
clone size: many
D gene: -
CDR3 DNA: TGCGCCAGCAGCCTTTCGGGAACCTACTACAATGAGCAGTTCTTC
CDR3 protein: CASSLSGTYYNEQFF

V gene: TRBV20-1
J gene: TRBJ2-3
clone size: many
D gene: TRBD2
CDR3 DNA: TGCAGTGCTTCGGACCCCAGCGGGGGGTTGACAGATACGCAGTATTTT
CDR3 protein: CSASDPSGGLTDTQYF

V gene: TRBV29-1
J gene: TRBJ2-3
clone size: many
D gene: -
CDR3 DNA: TGCAGCGCAACTGTAGCTGGAGGATTCACAGATACGCAGTATTTT
CDR3 protein: CSATVAGGFTDTQYF

V gene: TRBV12-3/TRBV12-4
J gene: TRBJ2-1
clone size: many
D gene: TRBD2
CDR3 DNA: TGTGCCAGCAGTTCAGCTAGCGGGACGTGGGAGCAGTTCTTC
CDR3 protein: CASSSASGTWEQFF

V gene: TRBV27
J gene: TRBJ2-4
clone size: many
D gene: TRBD1
CDR3 DNA: TGTGCCAGCAGCCGAAGCCTGGACAGGGGTAAGGCCCTAGCCAAAAACATTCAGTACTTC
CDR3 protein: CASSRSLDRGKALAKNIQYF

V gene: TRBV20-1
J gene: TRBJ2-7
clone size: many
D gene: -
CDR3 DNA: TGCAGTGCTAGATCCGGGAGCTCCTACGAGCAGTACTTC
CDR3 protein: CSARSGSSYEQYF

V gene: TRBV7-2
J gene: TRBJ2-7
clone size: many
D gene: TRBD2
CDR3 DNA: TGTGCCAGCAGCTTTATTGGGGGGGACGAGCAGTACTTC
CDR3 protein: CASSFIGGDEQYF

V gene: TRBV7-9
J gene: TRBJ1-2
clone size: many
D gene: -
CDR3 DNA: TGTGCCAGCAGCTTAGGGACCACTTATGGCTACACCTTC
CDR3 protein: CASSLGTTYGYTF

V gene: TRBV3-1
J gene: TRBJ1-2
clone size: many
D gene: TRBD1
CDR3 DNA: TGTGCCAGCAGCCAAGCAGACAGGGTGGAAGGCTACACCTTC
CDR3 protein: CASSQADRVEGYTF

V gene: TRBV20-1
J gene: TRBJ2-7
clone size: many
D gene: TRBD1
CDR3 DNA: TGCAGTGCTAGAGTAGCCAGGGGGCGCGTCGACGAGCAGTACTTC
CDR3 protein: CSARVARGRVDEQYF

V gene: TRBV7-2
J gene: TRBJ1-6
clone size: many
D gene: TRBD1
CDR3 DNA: TGTGCCAGCAGCATCGGGACAGTTAATTCACCCCTCCACTTT
CDR3 protein: CASSIGTVNSPLHF

V gene: TRBV29-1
J gene: TRBJ2-2
clone size: many
D gene: -
CDR3 DNA: TGCAGCGTTGGGGGGATCCCTGGGACCGGGGAGCTGTTTTTT
CDR3 protein: CSVGGIPGTGELFF

V gene: TRBV5-1
J gene: TRBJ2-5
clone size: many
D gene: -
CDR3 DNA: TGCGCCAGCAGCCCTGGTGGATCAAAAGAGACCCAGTACTTC
CDR3 protein: CASSPGGSKETQYF

V gene: TRBV4-1
J gene: TRBJ2-2
clone size: many
D gene: TRBD2
CDR3 DNA: TGCGCCAGCAGCCAGGACAGCGGGGGGGCGAACACCGGGGAGCTGTTTTTT
CDR3 protein: CASSQDSGGANTGELFF

V gene: TRBV7-7
J gene: TRBJ2-1
clone size: many
D gene: -
CDR3 DNA: TGTGCCAGCAGCCCAAGCCTGGGGGGCCAGGTTGAGCAGTTCTTC
CDR3 protein: CASSPSLGGQVEQFF

V gene: TRBV20-1
J gene: TRBJ1-1
clone size: many
D gene: -
CDR3 DNA: TGCAGTGCTAGGGGACAGAACACTGAAGCTTTCTTT
CDR3 protein: CSARGQNTEAFF

V gene: TRBV20-1
J gene: TRBJ2-5
clone size: medium-sized
D gene: TRBD2
CDR3 DNA: TGCAGTGCTAGAGATCTGCTAGCGGGGAATATCCAAGAGACCCAGTACTTC
CDR3 protein: CSARDLLAGNIQETQYF

V gene: TRBV27
J gene: TRBJ2-4
clone size: many
D gene: -
CDR3 DNA: TGTGCCAGCAGTCCCTCGGCAGGGGTAAACATTCAGTACTTC
CDR3 protein: CASSPSAGVNIQYF

V gene: TRBV18
J gene: TRBJ1-1
clone size: many
D gene: TRBD1
CDR3 DNA: TGTGCCAGCTCAAAGGGACAGGGAACCACTGAAGCTTTCTTT
CDR3 protein: CASSKGQGTTEAFF